This T cell receptor (beta chain) appears in the sequencing data of a study of cytomegalovirus exposure and HLA in healthy donors. Study overall: It was reported in a later analysis that the same platform had been used for the roughly 130 validation repertoires as for the 550 to 700 first-cohort repertoires.

CDR1 and CDR2 (germline): MNHNS, SASEGT. CDR3 length equals 15 residues. J gave up 6 bases and V 2 bases, and 6 bases lay outside the gene matches. Notes on the study in general: The classifier was said to identify cytomegalovirus status with high specificity and sensitivity.

Libraries were prepared by immunoSEQ multiplex PCR; TCRdb keeps only in-frame clonotypes and omits some of them. The sample consists of more than 55,000 clones, 80% to 90% of them appearing once. Concerning this clone itself: No antigen is known for it.

The J gene is TRBJ2-7, the V gene TRBV6-1; 11 bases fit TRBD2. This receptor was identified in a woman between 18 and 30 years old in good health and CMV-seronegative. The specimen was PBMCs. CDR3 sequence: CASSEFTSGSLEQYF. As DNA, the CDR3 is TGTGCCAGCAGTGAATTCACTAGCGGGAGTCTCGAGCAGTACTTC.